One sample yielded the 13 T cell receptor beta chains listed below, sequenced in a study of post-analysis software for immune sequencing data (dated by TCRdb to about 2015). The full study reports these points: Significantly higher frequencies in patients than in controls were found for roughly five TRBV segments, including TRBV5-6, TRBV5-1 and TRBV20-1.

The antigens of these receptors remain unknown. The library was made by PCR. The reads were generated on an Illumina HiSeq 2500. To reduce PCR and sequencing biases, unique molecular identifiers were incorporated into the TCR beta cDNA libraries. TCRdb redid the processing of the public reads, applying fastp at Q25 and MiXCR, and retained in-frame beta chains. Every CDR3 protein is listed once, alongside the most common genes and DNA of its rows. Recorded for this sample are approximately 730,000 distinct CDR3 sequences; 25% to 30% of them occurred a single time. Approximately 0.6% of the sample goes to the ten largest clones. Sequencing used blood. Receptors were obtained from a girl aged 10-17 years with multiple sclerosis.

This chain uses TRBV28 with TRBJ2-7; 9 nucleotides match TRBD2. The CDR3 extends over 16 amino acids. With 3 bases clipped from V and 0 bases from J, the junction kept 6 bases outside the gene matches. Germline CDR1 reads MDHEN; CDR2 reads SYDVKM. The CDR3 nucleotides read TGTGCCAGCAGTTTCGAGGCTAGCGGGACCTCCTACGAGCAGTACTTC. Its translation is CASSFEASGTSYEQYF. The full variable domain, completed using reference TRBV28 and TRBJ2-7, is DVKVTQSSRYLVKRTGEKVFLECVQDMDHENMFWYRQDPGLGLRLIYFSYDVKMKEKGDIPEGYSVSREKKERFSLILESASTNQTSMYLCASSFEASGTSYEQYFGPGTRLTVT.

V is TRBV6-4 and J is TRBJ1-1; no definite D call. With 0 bases removed from V and 4 bases from J, the gap between germline ends came to 9 bases. Germline assignment: CDR1 MRHNA and CDR2 SNTAGT. There are 14 residues in the CDR3. The CDR3 DNA reads TGTGCCAGCAGTGACTCTGGCTATGGCACTGAAGCTTTCTTT. It yields the protein CASSDSGYGTEAFF.

This rearrangement joins TRBV20-1 to TRBJ2-3; TRBD2 is a possible D gene (5 bases). Germline loops: CDR1 DFQATT, CDR2 SNEGSKA (reference sequence). Trimming left V 4 bases short and J 2 bases short, with 16 bases between. The CDR3 extends over 15 amino acids. The CDR3 is CSAIWRGRPTDTQYF. The DNA of the CDR3 is TGCAGTGCTATTTGGCGCGGGCGCCCCACAGATACGCAGTATTTT.

This chain connects TRBV20-1 to TRBJ2-5; 7 bases align to TRBD1. Per the germline V gene, CDR1 is DFQATT and CDR2 is SNEGSKA (reference sequence). This CDR3 has 13 residues. V was clipped by 5 bases and J by 3 bases; unmatched bases: 6. The CDR3 region is CSAETGVEETQYF. The CDR3 DNA reads as TGCAGTGCTGAAACAGGGGTAGAAGAGACCCAGTACTTC.

The CDR3 DNA follows: TGTGCCACCAGCAGTGTAGGGACAGACAATGAGCAGTTCTTC. Protein product: CATSSVGTDNEQFF. The chain links TRBV15 to TRBJ2-1; 7 positions match TRBD1. The CDR3 is 14 amino acids. The germline V gene has CDR1 LNHNV and CDR2 YYDKDF (reference sequence). Trimming cost V 3 bases and J 5 bases; bases outside gene matches: 4. The full variable domain, completed using reference TRBV15 and TRBJ2-1, is DAMVIQNPRYQVTQFGKPVTLSCSQTLNHNVMYWYQQKSSQAPKLLFHYYDKDFNNEADTPDNFQSRRPNTSFCFLDIRSPGLGDTAMYLCATSSVGTDNEQFFGPGTRLTVL.

The rearrangement links TRBV27 to TRBJ2-7; D remains unclear. The CDR3 covers 13 residues. CDR1 is MNHEY and CDR2 is SMNVEV in the germline V gene (reference sequence). Trimming stripped 6 bases from V and 1 base from J, with 10 bases between. The DNA of the CDR3 is TGTGCCAGCAGGCCGTGGCGGTCCTACGAGCAGTACTTC. Its protein product is CASRPWRSYEQYF.

In regard to this clonotype: A much more abundant neighbour one base away suggests this may be a read error. This chain joins TRBV9 and TRBJ1-1, with a weak D call TRBD1 (5 bases). CDR3 size: 14 residues. V was trimmed by 0 bases and J by 1 base, leaving 7 bases between them. Germline CDR1 and CDR2: SGDLS and YYNGEE. CDR3 amino acids: CASSVGQSNTEAFF. The CDR3, as DNA: TGTGCCAGCAGCGTAGGACAGTCGAACACTGAAGCTTTCTTT.

This clonotype came up a few times. This sequence joins TRBV18 and TRBJ2-1, with unresolved D. CDR1 and CDR2 (germline): KGHSH, LQKENI. Trimming cost V 1 base and J 8 bases, with 6 bases left between them. The CDR3 spans 12 residues. The CDR3 DNA reads as TGTGCCAGCTCACCACAGATCTATGAGCAGTTCTTC. It translates to CASSPQIYEQFF.

V usage is TRBV20-1 and J usage is TRBJ2-3, with 11 bases lining up with TRBD2. Germline CDR1 is DFQATT and CDR2 is SNEGSKA (reference sequence). V dropped 2 bases and J dropped 2; count of bases not matched to a gene: 6. CDR3 size: 16 residues. CDR3 coding DNA: TGCAGTGCTAGACCTGGGACTAGCGGACCCACAGATACGCAGTATTTT. The encoded protein is CSARPGTSGPTDTQYF.

This clonotype was recorded only once. The rearrangement joins TRBV7-8 to TRBJ2-1; tentatively, D is TRBD1 (5 bases). CDR3 length equals 14 residues. V lost 0 bases to trimming and J lost 10 bases, with 13 bases between them. Germline V CDR1 and CDR2: SGHVS, FQNEAQ. CDR3 nucleotides: TGTGCCAGCAGCTTAGCGTCAGGGCAACGAGAGCAGTTCTTC. Its protein product is CASSLASGQREQFF.

This clonotype was detected a few times. The chain has TRBV4-2 and TRBJ2-1, with 8 positions matching TRBD1. Germline-derived CDR1 and CDR2 are LGHNA and YNFKEQ. This CDR3 region has 17 residues. V lost 2 bases to trimming and J lost 2 bases; unmatched junction nucleotides: 8. The CDR3 DNA sequence: TGTGCCAGCAGCCAACCCAGGACAGGGCAGCCCTACAATGAGCAGTTCTTC. This codes for CASSQPRTGQPYNEQFF.

This clonotype was seen a handful of times. J is TRBJ2-1 and V is TRBV20-1, with 8 bases lining up with TRBD2. Germline CDR1 DFQATT, CDR2 SNEGSKA (reference sequence). The V segment lost 3 bases and the J segment 2 bases; nucleotides outside the gene matches: 9. CDR3 length equals 16 residues. The CDR3 reads CSARPGTRVPYNEQFF. The CDR3 nucleotides read TGCAGTGCTAGGCCCGGGACTAGGGTCCCCTACAATGAGCAGTTCTTC.

The gene calls are TRBV4-3 and TRBJ2-3; D remains unclear. CDR1 and CDR2 (germline): LGHNA, YSLEER. The V gene lost 1 base and the J gene lost 4 bases, with 12 bases spanning the gap. The CDR3 runs to 15 residues. The CDR3 spells CASSQALFVSDTQYF. The DNA for the CDR3 is TGCGCCAGCAGCCAAGCTTTATTTGTCTCAGATACGCAGTATTTT.